Sequencing of this TCR beta chain was carried out in a study of blood T cells in healthy people across ages. Turning to the study itself: Capturing about one barcoded beta molecule per two T cells was achieved by template switching.

For this clonotype: Antigen: not known.

Overall study results and limits: The study could not conclusively compare naive and antigen-experienced cells, given its unsorted PBMCs.

A second PCR of 7 to 11 cycles used a sample-barcoded 5' primer and a J-beta primer mix. TCRdb used MiXCR to reprocess the 5' RACE reads, holding one entry per CDR3 protein. This table has 800,000 to 950,000 distinct CDR3 sequences, around 49% appearing once. V was clipped by 10 bases and J by 4 bases; unmatched bases: 7. The CDR3 extends over 14 amino acids. Germline assignment: CDR1 ENHRY and CDR2 SYGVKD. Sequencing input: blood. This TCR was recovered from a man aged 30 to 39 in good health. The rearrangement uses TRBV10-3 and TRBJ2-1, with 10 bases aligning to TRBD2. The CDR3 loop is CASTSGITYNEQFF. Written as DNA, the CDR3 is TGTGCCAGCACTAGCGGGATAACTTACAATGAGCAGTTCTTC.